This T cell receptor beta chain was sequenced during a study of blood T cell repertoires in COVID-19. Across the whole study: Researchers got acute and convalescent COVID-19 samples from the United States, Italy and Spain.

Generated by immunoSEQ multiplex PCR, the TCRdb table keeps only in-frame clones and is missing some. The sample shows about 440,000 clones, approximately 90% of them seen only once. Per the germline V gene, CDR1 is SGHDT and CDR2 is YYEEEE. The CDR3 extends over 17 amino acids. The V segment lost 0 bases and the J segment 0 bases; nucleotides outside the gene matches: 8. Sequencing was performed on peripheral blood. This chain uses TRBV5-6 with TRBJ2-5, with 7 bases aligning to TRBD1. The TCR originated in a woman between 50 and 59 years old with COVID-19, enrolled during active disease. The chain's CDR3 is CASSLAGGNLYQETQYF. The CDR3 nucleotides read TGTGCCAGCAGCTTGGCAGGGGGTAATCTGTACCAAGAGACCCAGTACTTC.